What follows are 29 T cell receptor beta chains derived from one specimen sequenced in a study of T cells in narcolepsy. The antigens of these receptors remain unknown. Repertoires were generated with immunoSEQ multiplex PCR, while TCRdb's copy carries only in-frame clones and drops some. Of around 1,700 clones listed, roughly 25% are singletons. Sequenced input: cultured CD4+ T cells from cerebrospinal fluid. All receptors come from a human donor with narcolepsy.

The J gene is TRBJ1-3, the V gene TRBV11-3, with 7 bases fitting TRBD1. The CDR3 runs to 14 residues. Losses at the gene ends were 6 bases for V and 8 bases for J; bases not matched to a gene: 10. The V gene's germline CDR1 is SGHNT and CDR2 YENEEA. The DNA of the CDR3 is TGTGCCAGCAGGCCCGGACAGGAGGTTTACACCATATATTTT. This sequence encodes CASRPGQEVYTIYF. The full variable domain, completed using reference TRBV11-3 and TRBJ1-3, is EAGVVQSPRYKIIEKKQPVAFWCNPISGHNTLYWYLQNLGQGPELLIRYENEEAVDDSQLPKDRFSAERLKGVDSTLKIQPAELGDSAVYLCASRPGQEVYTIYFGEGSWLTVV.

A word on this clone: A far larger clone is one base from this, pointing to a likely read error. The chain carries TRBV5-6 and TRBJ1-2, with D possibly being TRBD1 (5 bases). CDR3 size: 14 residues. Germline-derived CDR1 and CDR2 are SGHDT and YYEEEE. V shed 9 bases and J shed 3 bases, with 18 bases lying between them. This CDR3 is CAIRVEGVHYGYTF. CDR3 nucleotide sequence: TGTGCCATCAGGGTGGAAGGTGTTCACTATGGCTACACCTTC.

This clone has a handful of counts. A read error is likely here: a far larger clone is one base away. The same CDR3 can be traced to other DNA sequences in this sample. J is TRBJ2-7 and V is TRBV5-4, with TRBD2 matching 7 bases. Germline CDR1 reads SGHNT; CDR2 reads YYREEE (reference sequence). CDR3 length: 15 amino acids. With V trimmed by 3 bases and J by 2 bases, 8 bases remained unmatched. The CDR3 DNA follows: TGTGCCAGCAGCTCAACGGCTAGCGGTGCCTACGAGCAGTACTTC. It yields the protein CASSSTASGAYEQYF.

Judged by abundance, this clone is medium-sized. The J gene is TRBJ1-1, the V gene TRBV11-2; D not resolved. Per germline, CDR1 SGHAT and CDR2 FQNNGV. Trimming shortened V by 3 bases and J by 5 bases, and 10 bases separated the two germline ends. This CDR3 is built from 13 residues. CDR3 sequence reads: CASSLGKKTEAFF. In DNA, the CDR3 is TGTGCCAGCAGCTTGGGAAAAAAAACTGAAGCTTTCTTT.

The genes are TRBV6-4 and TRBJ1-1, with 7 bases aligning to TRBD1. The trim removed 6 bases at V and 8 bases at J, leaving 9 bases unmatched. CDR3 length: 13 residues. The germline V gene has CDR1 MRHNA and CDR2 SNTAGT. For the CDR3, the DNA is TGTGCCAGCAGAAGAATCGACAGGGACGAAGCTTTCTTT. Its translation: CASRRIDRDEAFF.

V is TRBV7-2 and J is TRBJ1-5, with TRBD1 matching over 7 bases. Germline CDR1 is SGHTA and CDR2 is FQGNSA. Germline trimming cut 3 bases from V and 6 bases from J; bases unmatched to any gene: 8. The CDR3 extends over 15 amino acids. CDR3 region: CASSLATGSAQPQHF. Written as DNA, the CDR3 is TGTGCCAGCAGCTTGGCGACAGGGTCGGCTCAGCCCCAGCATTTT.

The chain couples TRBV7-8 to TRBJ2-5; D is uncertain. This CDR3 comprises 13 residues. CDR1 is SGHVS and CDR2 is FQNEAQ in the germline V gene. The V end lost 2 bases, the J end lost 7 bases, and 11 bases lay between the germline ends. CDR3 nucleotide sequence: TGTGCCAGCAGCTTATGGGGAACCTGGACCCAGTACTTC. Protein sequence: CASSLWGTWTQYF.

In this sample, this clone is large. The V gene is TRBV7-9, the J gene TRBJ2-3, with 8 bases that match TRBD1. Germline values: CDR1 SEHNR, CDR2 FQNEAQ (reference sequence). The CDR3 is 13 amino acids. The trim removed 10 bases at V and 4 bases at J, leaving 7 bases unmatched. DNA of the CDR3: TGTGCCACAAGACAGGGGAGTGCAGATACGCAGTATTTT. Its protein is CATRQGSADTQYF.

To note about this clone: A read error is likely here: a far larger clone is one base away. In the same sample, other DNA sequences code for this CDR3. V and J are TRBV6-1 and TRBJ1-5; unclear D gene. The CDR3 is made up of 14 amino acids. The V end was cut by 3 bases, the J end by 3 bases, with 9 bases between. CDR1 MNHNS and CDR2 SASEGT come from the germline V gene. Here the CDR3 reads CASSESGLNQPQHF. Here the CDR3 DNA reads TGTGCCAGCAGTGAGTCGGGTCTCAATCAGCCCCAGCATTTT.

V is TRBV21-1 and J is TRBJ1-6. TRBV21-1 is tagged as a pseudogene. This CDR3 comprises 18 residues. In DNA form, the CDR3 reads TGTGCCAGCAGTATGGCGTTAGCTACACATACACATAATTCACCCCTCCACTTT. Translation: CASSMALATHTHNSPLHF.

Only a few counts were recorded for this clone. The chain links TRBV6-9 to TRBJ2-5; D is perhaps TRBD1 or TRBD2 (6 bases each). Germline V lookup: CDR1 MNHGY, CDR2 SVAAGI. The ends were cut back, 5 bases at V and 7 bases at J, with 20 bases in the middle. The CDR3 has 15 residues. The CDR3 DNA sequence: TGTGCCAGCAGTGAGCACAGGGCGTCGGGGGTGACCCAGTACTTC. Protein: CASSEHRASGVTQYF.

V usage is TRBV2 and J usage is TRBJ2-1; 12 nucleotides line up with TRBD2. Germline assignment: CDR1 SNHLY and CDR2 FYNNEI. This CDR3 region has 16 residues. Trimming at V came to 8 bases and at J to 7 bases, leaving 12 bases not matched to a gene. The DNA for the CDR3 is TGTGCCAGCCGGACTAGCGGGGCTCGAGGGGGGAATGAGCAGTTCTTC. Its translation is CASRTSGARGGNEQFF.

The table lists this clone with a few counts. At one end, the junction sequence differs from germline, possibly due to a read error. The same CDR3 is also encoded by other DNA sequences in this sample. The chain joins TRBV7-2 to TRBJ2-7, with a tentative D call TRBD1 (5 bases). Germline V gives CDR1 SGHTA, CDR2 FQGNSA. The CDR3 runs 13 residues. The CDR3 nucleotides read TGCGCCAGCAGCCAATCCCAGGGCTACGAGCAGTACTTC. It yields the protein CASSQSQGYEQYF.

In its sample, this clone was seen a few times. CDR3: CASSPVGGREQKNTEAFF. DNA for the CDR3: TGTGCCAGCTCCCCAGTCGGGGGAAGAGAGCAGAAGAACACTGAAGCTTTCTTT. This rearrangement joins TRBV7-8 to TRBJ1-1; tentatively, D is TRBD1 (5 bases). Germline CDR1 SGHVS, CDR2 FQNEAQ. This CDR3 spans 18 amino acids. The germline V and J ends were trimmed by 8 bases and 1 base, with 26 bases remaining between them.

The genes are TRBV5-6 and TRBJ2-2, with D perhaps TRBD1 or TRBD2 (5 bases each). Germline loops: CDR1 SGHDT, CDR2 YYEEEE. The CDR3 runs to 14 residues. Trimming left V 6 bases short and J 0 bases short, with 9 bases between. This CDR3 is CASNRDPNTGELFF. CDR3 nucleotide sequence: TGTGCCAGCAACCGGGACCCGAACACCGGGGAGCTGTTTTTT.

This clone qualifies as medium-sized. The rearrangement links TRBV5-1 to TRBJ1-6, with TRBD1 identical over 9 bases. This CDR3 has 15 amino acids. Germline CDR1 reads SGHRS; CDR2 reads YFSETQ. The V gene end was trimmed by 0 bases and the J gene end by 15 bases; junction bases not matched to a gene: 10. The CDR3 is CASSLGGQGEILLHF. CDR3 sequence (DNA): TGCGCCAGCAGCTTGGGGGGACAGGGTGAGATCCTCCTCCACTTT.

Relative to its sample, this clone is large. The CDR3 region has the DNA TGCGCCAGCAGCCCCTCAGCGGGGGGCACTTACTACGAGCAGTACTTC. This gives the protein CASSPSAGGTYYEQYF. The V gene is TRBV4-3, the J gene TRBJ2-7, with 9 positions matching TRBD2. The CDR3 extends over 16 amino acids. Germline V gives CDR1 LGHNA, CDR2 YSLEER. The J segment lost 3 bases and the V segment lost 4 bases, leaving 10 bases of the junction unmatched.

This clone showed up just a few times. This chain links TRBV7-9 with TRBJ2-3; TRBD1 matches 9 bases. Germline V gene lookup returns CDR1 SEHNR and CDR2 FQNEAQ (reference sequence). Unmatched junction bases numbered 3, after V lost 4 bases and J lost 4 bases. The CDR3 extends over 14 amino acids. The CDR3 region has the DNA TGTGCCAGCAGCTCCGGGACAGGGTCAGATACGCAGTATTTT. As protein: CASSSGTGSDTQYF.

Note on this clone: It differs at one base from a far larger clone, so likely a read error. The chain joins TRBV5-1 to TRBJ1-1; D unresolved. This CDR3 region has 16 residues. Germline CDR1 SGHRS, CDR2 YFSETQ. In DNA form, the CDR3 reads TGCGCCTGCAGCTTGGTCCTTGGATTTCAGGACACTGAAGCTTTCTTT. Its protein product is CACSLVLGFQDTEAFF.

CDR3 in amino acids: CASSNPGQGILAFF. DNA of the CDR3: TGTGCCAGCAGCAACCCGGGACAGGGGATCTTAGCTTTCTTT. V gene TRBV7-9 combines with J gene TRBJ1-1, with 10 bases identical to TRBD1. The CDR3 has 14 amino acids. Germline V gives CDR1 SEHNR, CDR2 FQNEAQ (reference sequence). V dropped 5 bases and J dropped 10; count of bases not matched to a gene: 10.

This clone turned up a few times. This likely stems from a read error, as it lies one base from a far larger clone. The identical CDR3 is also encoded by other nucleotide sequences in the sample. The V and J genes are TRBV6-1 and TRBJ1-2, with a weak D call TRBD1 (6 bases). Germline assignment: CDR1 MNHNS and CDR2 SASEGT. The CDR3 is made up of 15 amino acids. V was trimmed by 3 bases and J by 5 bases, leaving 16 bases between them. CDR3 protein: CASSESRGAQYGYTF. The CDR3 DNA reads TGTGCCAGCAGTGAGTCTCGGGGGGCACAATATGGCTACACCTTC.

This clone has just a few counts. V usage is TRBV6-5 and J usage is TRBJ1-1; a possible D gene is TRBD1 (5 bases). Germline V CDR1 and CDR2: MNHEY, SVGAGI. This CDR3 contains 12 residues. The V end lost 6 bases, the J end lost 3 bases, and 8 bases lay between the germline ends. CDR3 bases: TGTGCCAGCAGGCGGGACGACACTGAAGCTTTCTTT. Translation: CASRRDDTEAFF.

This clone was picked up a small number of times. The likely explanation is a read error, given a far larger clone one base away. Within the sample, other DNA sequences also encode this same CDR3. The genes are TRBV5-1 and TRBJ2-3; no reliable D call. Germline V lookup: CDR1 SGHRS, CDR2 YFSETQ. The CDR3 totals 13 residues. Trimming left V 1 base short and J 7 bases short, with 10 bases between. This CDR3 reads CASSLYVSNTQYF. CDR3 bases: TGCGCCAGCAGCTTGTACGTCAGCAATACGCAGTATTTT. The whole variable domain, remainder taken from reference TRBV5-1 and TRBJ2-3, is KAGVTQTPRYLIKTRGQQVTLSCSPISGHRSVSWYQQTPGQGLQFLFEYFSETQRNKGNFPGRFSGRQFSNSRSEMNVSTLELGDSALYLCASSLYVSNTQYFGPGTRLTVL.

This clone is classed as large (0.1 to 1%). The chain uses TRBV6-4 and TRBJ1-4; perhaps TRBD1 as D (6 bases). V lost 2 bases and J lost 5, with 15 bases in between. The CDR3 is made up of 16 amino acids. Germline loops: CDR1 MRHNA, CDR2 SNTAGT. The CDR3 DNA follows: TGTGCCAGCAGTGACCCCAACAGGGCCAAAAATGAAAAACTGTTTTTT. Encoded protein: CASSDPNRAKNEKLFF.

In this sample, this clone is large. The rearrangement links TRBV9 to TRBJ1-2; 9 nucleotides agree with TRBD1. Germline CDR1 is SGDLS and CDR2 is YYNGEE. With V trimmed by 5 bases and J by 5 bases, 7 bases remained unmatched. This CDR3 spans 14 amino acids. CDR3 protein: CASRGDREFYGYTF. The CDR3 DNA follows: TGTGCCAGCAGGGGGGACAGGGAATTTTATGGCTACACCTTC.

On this clone: Its ends do not fully match the called genes, so a read error is possible. The V gene is TRBV5-3, the J gene TRBJ2-5; no clear D gene. TRBV5-3 is marked as an open reading frame, function uncertain. The CDR3 runs 14 residues. The DNA of the CDR3 is TGTGCCAGCAGCTTGGATACGAATAAAGAGACCCAGTACTTC. The encoded protein is CASSLDTNKETQYF.

The rearrangement links TRBV5-4 to TRBJ2-1; TRBD1 aligns across 8 bases. CDR1 SGHNT and CDR2 YYREEE come from the germline V gene (reference sequence). Germline trimming cut 0 bases from V and 5 bases from J; bases unmatched to any gene: 7. CDR3 length: 16 residues. CDR3 nucleotide sequence: TGTGCCAGCAGCTTGGGGGGACAGGTGATGAACAATGAGCAGTTCTTC. Its translation: CASSLGGQVMNNEQFF.

This clone was recorded a few times. This chain joins TRBV2 and TRBJ1-1; D is unclear. V lost 6 bases and J 4 bases, leaving 18 bases between the germline ends. The germline V gene encodes CDR1 SNHLY and CDR2 FYNNEI. The CDR3 is made up of 15 amino acids. DNA of the CDR3: TGTGCCAGCAGGGGCTCAAGGGCGCGGGGCACTGAAGCTTTCTTT. This sequence encodes CASRGSRARGTEAFF.

This clone is medium-sized in the sample. The chain has TRBV9 and TRBJ2-7, with 8 nucleotides matching TRBD2. The germline V gene encodes CDR1 SGDLS and CDR2 YYNGEE. Trimming at V came to 4 bases and at J to 2 bases, leaving 11 bases not matched to a gene. The CDR3 contains 16 residues. The CDR3 reads CASSPSPAGATYEQYF. The CDR3 DNA sequence: TGTGCCAGCAGCCCCTCCCCAGCGGGGGCCACCTACGAGCAGTACTTC.